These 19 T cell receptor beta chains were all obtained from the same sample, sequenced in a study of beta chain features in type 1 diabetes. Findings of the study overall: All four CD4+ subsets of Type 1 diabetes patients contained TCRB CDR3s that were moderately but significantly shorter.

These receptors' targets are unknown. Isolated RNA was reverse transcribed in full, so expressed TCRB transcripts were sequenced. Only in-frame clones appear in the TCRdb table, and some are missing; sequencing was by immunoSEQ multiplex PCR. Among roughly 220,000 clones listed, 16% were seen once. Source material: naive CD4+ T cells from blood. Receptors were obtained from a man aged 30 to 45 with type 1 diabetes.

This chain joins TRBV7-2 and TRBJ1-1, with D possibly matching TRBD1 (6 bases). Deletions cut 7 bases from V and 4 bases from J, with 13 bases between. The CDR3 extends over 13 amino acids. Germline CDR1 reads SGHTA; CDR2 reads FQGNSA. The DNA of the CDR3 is TGTGCCAGCACCCCTCGAGGGGGCACTGAAGCTTTCTTT. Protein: CASTPRGGTEAFF.

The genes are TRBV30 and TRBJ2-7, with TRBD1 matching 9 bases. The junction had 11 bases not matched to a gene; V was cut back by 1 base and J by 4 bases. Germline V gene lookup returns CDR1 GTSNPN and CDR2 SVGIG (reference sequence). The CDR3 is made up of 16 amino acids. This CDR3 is CAWSGRSKDRGYEQYF. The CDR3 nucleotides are TGTGCCTGGAGTGGACGTTCTAAGGACAGGGGTTACGAGCAGTACTTC.

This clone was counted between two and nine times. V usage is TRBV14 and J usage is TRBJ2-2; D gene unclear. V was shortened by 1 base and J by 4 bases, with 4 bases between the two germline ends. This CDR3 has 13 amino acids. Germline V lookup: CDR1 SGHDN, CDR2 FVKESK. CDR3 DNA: TGTGCCAGCAGCCAAGTCGGCACCGGGGAGCTGTTTTTT. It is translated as CASSQVGTGELFF.

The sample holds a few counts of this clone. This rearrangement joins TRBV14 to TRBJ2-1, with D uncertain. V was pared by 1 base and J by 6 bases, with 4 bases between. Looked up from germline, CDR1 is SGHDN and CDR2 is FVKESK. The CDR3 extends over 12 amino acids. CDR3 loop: CASSQVFNEQFF. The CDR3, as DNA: TGTGCCAGCAGCCAAGTGTTCAATGAGCAGTTCTTC.

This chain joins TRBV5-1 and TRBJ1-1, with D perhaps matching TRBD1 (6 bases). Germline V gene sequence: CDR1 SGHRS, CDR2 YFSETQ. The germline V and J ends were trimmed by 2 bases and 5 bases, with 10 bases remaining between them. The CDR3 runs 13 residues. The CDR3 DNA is TGCGCCAGCAGCTTTACAGGGAGGACTGAAGCTTTCTTT. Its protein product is CASSFTGRTEAFF.

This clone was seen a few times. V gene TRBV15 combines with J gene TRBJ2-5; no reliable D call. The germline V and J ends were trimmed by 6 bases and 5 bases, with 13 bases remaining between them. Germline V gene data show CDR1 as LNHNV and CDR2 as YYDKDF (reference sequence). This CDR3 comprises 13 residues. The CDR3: CATRVDPGETQYF. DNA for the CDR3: TGTGCCACCAGAGTCGACCCTGGGGAGACCCAGTACTTC.

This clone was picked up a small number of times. The CDR3 is CASSPLGTGGYEQFF. CDR3 nucleotides: TGTGCCAGCAGCCCCCTGGGGACAGGGGGGTATGAGCAGTTCTTC. The chain carries TRBV9 and TRBJ2-1, with TRBD1 identical over 11 bases. V lost 4 bases and J lost 8; bases outside the gene matches: 8. The CDR3 is 15 amino acids. Per germline, CDR1 SGDLS and CDR2 YYNGEE.

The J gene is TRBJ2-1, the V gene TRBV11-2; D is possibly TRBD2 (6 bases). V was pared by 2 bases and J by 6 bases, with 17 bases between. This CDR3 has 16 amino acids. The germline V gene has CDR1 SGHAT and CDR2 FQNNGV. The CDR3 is CASSLKAGRDPNEQFF. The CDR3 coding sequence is TGTGCCAGCAGCTTAAAAGCGGGCAGGGATCCCAATGAGCAGTTCTTC.

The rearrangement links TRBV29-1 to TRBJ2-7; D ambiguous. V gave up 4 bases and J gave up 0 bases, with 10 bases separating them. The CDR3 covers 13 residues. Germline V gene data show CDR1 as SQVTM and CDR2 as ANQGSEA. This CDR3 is CSVVAGLSYEQYF. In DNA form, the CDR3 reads TGCAGCGTTGTGGCAGGCCTCTCCTACGAGCAGTACTTC.

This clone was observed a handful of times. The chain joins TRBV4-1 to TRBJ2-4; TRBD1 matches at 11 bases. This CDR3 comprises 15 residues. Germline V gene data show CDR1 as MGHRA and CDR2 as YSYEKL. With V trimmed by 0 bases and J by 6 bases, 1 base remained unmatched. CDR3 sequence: CASSQDGTGGNIQYF. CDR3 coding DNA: TGCGCCAGCAGCCAAGATGGGACAGGGGGAAACATTCAGTACTTC.

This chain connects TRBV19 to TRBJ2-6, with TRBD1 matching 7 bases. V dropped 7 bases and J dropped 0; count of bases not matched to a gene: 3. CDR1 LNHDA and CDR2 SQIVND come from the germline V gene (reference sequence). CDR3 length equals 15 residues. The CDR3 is CASKTGSSGANVLTF. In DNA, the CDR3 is TGTGCCAGTAAGACAGGGTCCTCTGGGGCCAACGTCCTGACTTTC.

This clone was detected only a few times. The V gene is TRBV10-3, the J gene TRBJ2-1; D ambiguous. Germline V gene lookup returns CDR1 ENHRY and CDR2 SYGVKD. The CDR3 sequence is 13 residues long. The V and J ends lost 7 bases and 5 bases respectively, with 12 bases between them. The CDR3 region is CAINRALNNEQFF. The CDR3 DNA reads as TGTGCCATCAATCGGGCGTTAAACAATGAGCAGTTCTTC.

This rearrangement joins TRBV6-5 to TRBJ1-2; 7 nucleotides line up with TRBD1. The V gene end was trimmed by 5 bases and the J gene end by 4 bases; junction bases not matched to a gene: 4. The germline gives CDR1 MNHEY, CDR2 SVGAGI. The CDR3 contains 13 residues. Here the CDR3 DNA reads TGTGCCAGCAGTCGGACAGGAGCCTATGGCTACACCTTC. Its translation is CASSRTGAYGYTF.

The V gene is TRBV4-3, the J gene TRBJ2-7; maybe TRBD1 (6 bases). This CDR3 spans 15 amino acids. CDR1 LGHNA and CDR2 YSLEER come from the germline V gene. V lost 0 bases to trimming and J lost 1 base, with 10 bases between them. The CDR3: CASSQDVGQSYEQYF. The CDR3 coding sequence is TGCGCCAGCAGCCAAGATGTAGGACAGTCCTACGAGCAGTACTTC.

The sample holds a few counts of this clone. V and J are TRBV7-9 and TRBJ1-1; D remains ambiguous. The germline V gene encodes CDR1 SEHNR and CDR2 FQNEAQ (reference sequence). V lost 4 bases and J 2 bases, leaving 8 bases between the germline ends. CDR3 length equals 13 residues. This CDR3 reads CASSSAGNTEAFF. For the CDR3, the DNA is TGTGCCAGCAGCTCGGCAGGTAACACTGAAGCTTTCTTT. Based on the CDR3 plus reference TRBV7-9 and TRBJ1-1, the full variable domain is DTGVSQNPRHKITKRGQNVTFRCDPISEHNRLYWYRQTLGQGPEFLTYFQNEAQLEKSRLLSDRFSAERPKGSFSTLEIQRTEQGDSAMYLCASSSAGNTEAFFGQGTRLTVV.

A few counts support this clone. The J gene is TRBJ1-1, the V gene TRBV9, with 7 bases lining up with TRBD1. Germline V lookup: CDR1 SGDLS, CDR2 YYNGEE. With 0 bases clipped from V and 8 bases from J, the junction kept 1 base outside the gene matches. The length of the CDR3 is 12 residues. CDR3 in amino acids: CASSVDRGEAFF. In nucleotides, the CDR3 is TGTGCCAGCAGCGTAGACAGGGGAGAAGCTTTCTTT.

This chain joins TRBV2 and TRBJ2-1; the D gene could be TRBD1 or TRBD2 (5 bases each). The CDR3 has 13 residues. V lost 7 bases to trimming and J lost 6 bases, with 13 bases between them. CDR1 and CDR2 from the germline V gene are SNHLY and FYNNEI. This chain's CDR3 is CASIEGRINEQFF. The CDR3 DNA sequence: TGTGCCAGCATCGAGGGACGGATCAATGAGCAGTTCTTC.

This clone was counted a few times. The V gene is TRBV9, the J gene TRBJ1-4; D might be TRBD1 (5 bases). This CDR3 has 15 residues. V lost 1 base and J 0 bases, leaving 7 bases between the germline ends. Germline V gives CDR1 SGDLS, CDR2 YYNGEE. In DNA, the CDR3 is TGTGCCAGCAGCGTATCGACAGCAACTAATGAAAAACTGTTTTTT. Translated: CASSVSTATNEKLFF. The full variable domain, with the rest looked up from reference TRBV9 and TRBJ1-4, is DSGVTQTPKHLITATGQRVTLRCSPRSGDLSVYWYQQSLDQGLQFLIQYYNGEERAKGNILERFSAQQFPDLHSELNLSSLELGDSALYFCASSVSTATNEKLFFGSGTQLSVL.

The CDR3 loop is CAISELAGGYEQYF. CDR3 nucleotides: TGTGCCATCAGTGAACTAGCGGGAGGCTACGAGCAGTACTTC. This rearrangement joins TRBV10-3 to TRBJ2-7; 12 bases fit TRBD2. The CDR3 spans 14 residues. Germline CDR1 is ENHRY and CDR2 is SYGVKD. V lost 3 bases to trimming and J lost 3 bases; unmatched junction nucleotides: 0.